These 23 T cell receptor beta chains were all obtained from the same sample, sequenced in a study of cytomegalovirus exposure and HLA in healthy donors. The study ran its PCR with 60 Vbeta and 13 Jbeta primers. The data were produced by immunoSEQ multiplex PCR, yet TCRdb's version contains in-frame clones alone and is incomplete. The sample holds more than 200,000 clones, approximately 83% seen once. Sequenced sample: PBMCs. The receptors shown here come from a girl aged 10 to 17 in good health and CMV-seronegative.

This clone appeared a few times. This chain uses TRBV6-5 with TRBJ1-1; 10 nucleotides agree with TRBD1. Germline values: CDR1 MNHEY, CDR2 SVGAGI. This CDR3 spans 16 amino acids. Trimming removed 0 bases from V and 6 bases from J; junction bases left unmatched: 7. CDR3 residues: CASSYSSGTGVSEAFF. The CDR3 DNA is TGTGCCAGCAGTTACTCCTCCGGGACAGGGGTATCTGAAGCTTTCTTT.

The rearrangement uses TRBV5-1 and TRBJ2-7; D perhaps matches TRBD1 (6 bases). CDR1 and CDR2 from the germline V gene are SGHRS and YFSETQ. The CDR3 is 15 residues long. V was pared by 2 bases and J by 1 base, with 13 bases between. The CDR3 here is CASSFLGTPSYEQYF. The CDR3 coding sequence is TGCGCCAGCAGCTTCCTCGGGACACCTTCCTACGAGCAGTACTTC.

V gene TRBV6-1 combines with J gene TRBJ1-1, with D hard to call. Germline V gene lookup returns CDR1 MNHNS and CDR2 SASEGT. Deletions cut 8 bases from V and 0 bases from J, with 4 bases between. The CDR3 is made up of 11 amino acids. CDR3 bases: TGTGCCAGCTCCATGAACACTGAAGCTTTCTTT. It codes for CASSMNTEAFF.

A single count supports this clone. This chain joins TRBV6-5 and TRBJ2-7; 7 bases match TRBD2. CDR1 MNHEY and CDR2 SVGAGI come from the germline V gene. V shed 4 bases, J shed 4 bases, and the junction held 7 bases outside the gene matches. This CDR3 spans 14 amino acids. The CDR3 DNA is TGTGCCAGCAGTTCGGGCGGGAGCCGGTACGAGCAGTACTTC. Protein: CASSSGGSRYEQYF.

The gene calls are TRBV28 and TRBJ2-5; tentative D call: TRBD1 (6 bases). The CDR3 length is 13 residues. With 7 bases removed from V and 4 bases from J, the gap between germline ends came to 13 bases. From germline, CDR1 is MDHEN and CDR2 SYDVKM. This CDR3 is CASNQGQGETQYF. Here the CDR3 DNA reads TGTGCCAGCAACCAGGGGCAAGGAGAGACCCAGTACTTC.

V and J are TRBV5-4 and TRBJ2-5; 14 bases map to TRBD2. V shed 0 bases, J shed 5 bases, and the junction held 3 bases outside the gene matches. The CDR3 is 16 amino acids. The germline gives CDR1 SGHNT, CDR2 YYREEE (reference sequence). The DNA for the CDR3 is TGTGCCAGCAGCTTGGGACTAGCGGGGGGGCGGGAGACCCAGTACTTC. It translates to CASSLGLAGGRETQYF.

The chain carries TRBV15 and TRBJ1-2; D might be TRBD1 (5 bases). This CDR3 region has 16 residues. In germline, CDR1 is LNHNV, CDR2 YYDKDF (reference sequence). With 0 bases removed from V and 8 bases from J, the gap between germline ends came to 19 bases. DNA for the CDR3: TGTGCCACCAGCAGAGATGGGGGAGGGTCCCGCTGGGGCTACACCTTC. Its protein product is CATSRDGGGSRWGYTF.

The gene calls are TRBV15 and TRBJ2-3; 11 nucleotides agree with TRBD2. This CDR3 is 18 amino acids long. Germline V CDR1 and CDR2: LNHNV, YYDKDF (reference sequence). V was clipped by 1 base and J by 1 base; unmatched bases: 7. In DNA form, the CDR3 reads TGTGCCACCAGCAGAGGGTCAGTACTAGCGGGGGGCACAGATACGCAGTATTTT. It encodes CATSRGSVLAGGTDTQYF.

The chain is built from TRBV7-9 and TRBJ2-1; D might be TRBD2 (6 bases). This CDR3 region has 15 residues. Germline CDR1 is SEHNR and CDR2 is FQNEAQ (reference sequence). V lost 4 bases to trimming and J lost 4 bases, with 14 bases between them. The DNA for the CDR3 is TGTGCCAGCAGCTATAGTTTGGGGAGGTACAATGAGCAGTTCTTC. The encoded protein is CASSYSLGRYNEQFF.

This chain's CDR3 is CASSELTGANYGYTF. In DNA, the CDR3 is TGTGCCAGCAGTGAATTGACTGGAGCTAACTATGGCTACACCTTC. The chain employs TRBV2 and TRBJ1-2, with D uncertain. CDR1 is SNHLY and CDR2 is FYNNEI in the germline V gene. CDR3 length: 15 amino acids. V lost 2 bases and J 0 bases, leaving 10 bases between the germline ends.

This chain connects TRBV6-5 to TRBJ2-7, with 8 bases fitting TRBD2. After removal of 0 bases from V and 0 bases from J, the junction contained 1 base not matched to a gene. Germline V gene data show CDR1 as MNHEY and CDR2 as SVGAGI. This CDR3 is built from 15 residues. The CDR3, as DNA: TGTGCCAGCAGTTACTCGACTAGCGCCTCCTACGAGCAGTACTTC. It translates to CASSYSTSASYEQYF.

The chain couples TRBV6-5 to TRBJ1-1; the D gene is possibly TRBD1 (6 bases). The CDR3 extends over 13 amino acids. Germline-derived CDR1 and CDR2 are MNHEY and SVGAGI. Trimming left V 4 bases short and J 6 bases short, with 12 bases between. In nucleotides, the CDR3 is TGTGCCAGCAGTTTACAGGGTTGGGCTGAAGCTTTCTTT. Encoded protein: CASSLQGWAEAFF.

The chain is built from TRBV5-1 and TRBJ1-1; 7 nucleotides agree with TRBD1. The V gene end was trimmed by 4 bases and the J gene end by 1 base; junction bases not matched to a gene: 4. This CDR3 comprises 14 residues. Germline CDR1 is SGHRS and CDR2 is YFSETQ. CDR3 residues: CASSNDRANTEAFF. The CDR3 bases are TGCGCCAGCAGCAATGACAGGGCGAACACTGAAGCTTTCTTT.

The chain carries TRBV2 and TRBJ2-3; possibly TRBD1 for D (6 bases). Germline-derived CDR1 and CDR2 are SNHLY and FYNNEI. This CDR3 has 14 residues. Trimming cost V 6 bases and J 0 bases, with 10 bases left between them. The DNA for the CDR3 is TGTGCCAGCAGAAGGGACACTAGCACAGATACGCAGTATTTT. This translates into CASRRDTSTDTQYF. The whole variable domain, remainder taken from reference TRBV2 and TRBJ2-3, is EPEVTQTPSHQVTQMGQEVILRCVPISNHLYFYWYRQILGQKVEFLVSFYNNEISEKSEIFDDQFSVERPDGSNFTLKIRSTKLEDSAMYFCASRRDTSTDTQYFGPGTRLTVL.

This CDR3 reads CASMRSQGLNTEAFF. CDR3 nucleotides: TGTGCCAGCATGAGAAGCCAGGGGTTGAACACTGAAGCTTTCTTT. The genes are TRBV6-5 and TRBJ1-1; perhaps TRBD1 as D (6 bases). V lost 7 bases, J lost 0 bases, and 15 bases lay in between. The CDR3 runs to 15 residues. CDR1 MNHEY and CDR2 SVGAGI come from the germline V gene.

The chain is built from TRBV6-5 and TRBJ1-2; tentative D call: TRBD1 (6 bases). Germline lookup yields CDR1 MNHEY and CDR2 SVGAGI. This CDR3 contains 13 residues. V dropped 5 bases and J dropped 14 bases, with 21 bases sitting between them. The chain's CDR3 is CASSEQGGGTYTF. CDR3 DNA sequence: TGTGCCAGCAGTGAACAGGGAGGGGGGACTTATACCTTC.

The rearrangement uses TRBV7-3 and TRBJ2-3; D uncertain. V shed 0 bases and J shed 4 bases, with 2 bases lying between them. Germline V CDR1 and CDR2: SGHTA, FQGTGA. This CDR3 spans 12 amino acids. The CDR3 loop reads CASSLTADTQYF. The CDR3 DNA follows: TGTGCCAGCAGCTTAACCGCAGATACGCAGTATTTT.

The chain recombines TRBV18 with TRBJ2-3, with 10 bases fitting TRBD1. The germline V gene has CDR1 KGHSH and CDR2 LQKENI. The V and J ends lost 0 bases and 4 bases, in that order; junction bases with no gene match: 10. The CDR3 length is 18 residues. In DNA form, the CDR3 reads TGTGCCAGCTCACCACCGATGACAGGGGGCAGGTGGGCAGATACGCAGTATTTT. It yields the protein CASSPPMTGGRWADTQYF.

This clone occurred once. This chain joins TRBV11-2 and TRBJ1-2; 9 positions match TRBD1. The CDR3 consists of 14 residues. The V gene's germline CDR1 is SGHAT and CDR2 FQNNGV. V gave up 5 bases and J gave up 7 bases; unmatched junction bases: 8. Here the CDR3 DNA reads TGTGCCAGCAGCCAGACAGGGGGAAGGGTTGGCTACACCTTC. It is translated as CASSQTGGRVGYTF. The complete variable domain, with remaining parts taken from reference TRBV11-2 and TRBJ1-2, reads EAGVAQSPRYKIIEKRQSVAFWCNPISGHATLYWYQQILGQGPKLLIQFQNNGVVDDSQLPKDRFSAERLKGVDSTLKIQPAKLEDSAVYLCASSQTGGRVGYTFGSGTRLTVV.

The rearrangement joins TRBV30 to TRBJ2-1; possible D gene TRBD2, 6 bases. The germline gives CDR1 GTSNPN, CDR2 SVGIG (reference sequence). V lost 3 bases to trimming and J lost 6 bases, with 24 bases between them. This CDR3 spans 17 amino acids. The CDR3 DNA follows: TGTGCCTGGAGGCGGGGTGATGCTTCCGGGCGCGGCAATGAGCAGTTCTTC. It codes for CAWRRGDASGRGNEQFF. Full variable domain (remainder filled in from reference TRBV30 and TRBJ2-1): SQTIHQWPATLVQPVGSPLSLECTVEGTSNPNLYWYRQAAGRGLQLLFYSVGIGQISSEVPQNLSASRPQDRQFILSSKKLLLSDSGFYLCAWRRGDASGRGNEQFFGPGTRLTVL.

The chain has TRBV7-9 and TRBJ2-1; weak D call: TRBD2 (5 bases). The V and J ends lost 7 bases and 8 bases respectively, with 21 bases between them. Germline CDR1 and CDR2: SEHNR and FQNEAQ (reference sequence). CDR3 length: 15 amino acids. Here the CDR3 reads CASTHRGKRSDEQFF. CDR3 bases: TGTGCCAGCACCCACCGGGGTAAAAGAAGCGATGAGCAGTTCTTC.

The chain is built from TRBV28 and TRBJ2-3; D might be TRBD1 (6 bases). Germline CDR1 MDHEN, CDR2 SYDVKM. The CDR3 covers 14 residues. The V and J ends lost 6 bases and 0 bases respectively, with 10 bases between them. CDR3 in amino acids: CASRQGYSTDTQYF. CDR3 sequence (DNA): TGTGCCAGCAGACAGGGATATAGCACAGATACGCAGTATTTT.

The J gene is TRBJ2-7, the V gene TRBV21-1; the table assigns TRBD1, which was not confirmed against the DNA. TRBV21-1 is marked as a pseudogene. This CDR3 is 15 amino acids long. Here the CDR3 DNA reads TGTGCCAGCAGCAAAGCTGACAGGCCTCTTTTATTTCCTTTCTTC. The encoded protein is CASSKADRPLLFPFF.